These 19 T cell receptor beta chains originate from one sample sequenced in a study of response to subunit inactivated influenza vaccine. TCRdb called the RT-PCR reads again in MiXCR, with one record for every CDR3 protein. The table records 550,000 to 800,000 distinct CDR3 sequences, about 15% of them present only once. The material was PBMCs from blood, obtained 14 days before vaccination. These TCRs come from a man aged 45-65 years who received an inactivated influenza vaccine.

This clonotype was seen a handful of times. CDR3 nucleotide sequence: TGTGCCAGTAATTACGGAAGCAATCAGCCCCAGCATTTT. As protein: CASNYGSNQPQHF. The chain carries TRBV19 and TRBJ1-5; D remains unclear. Germline assignment: CDR1 LNHDA and CDR2 SQIVND (reference sequence). The CDR3 has 13 amino acids. Trimming removed 7 bases from V and 1 base from J, with 8 bases in between.

This clonotype was picked up a small number of times. The chain employs TRBV12-3 or TRBV12-4 and TRBJ1-5; possible D gene TRBD1, 5 bases. Trimming pared 6 bases from V and 3 bases from J, leaving 18 bases between. CDR3 size: 16 residues. CDR3 protein: CASSYTGVSLNQPQHF. CDR3 in DNA: TGTGCCAGCAGCTATACGGGGGTCTCCCTCAATCAGCCCCAGCATTTT.

This chain joins TRBV27 and TRBJ2-5, with 7 bases lining up with TRBD2. The CDR3 length is 14 residues. Germline V gene sequence: CDR1 MNHEY, CDR2 SMNVEV (reference sequence). Unmatched junction bases numbered 8, after V lost 5 bases and J lost 5 bases. The CDR3 coding sequence is TGTGCCAGCAGTCCGCTTGGGGGGGTTGAGACCCAGTACTTC. Translation gives CASSPLGGVETQYF.

This clonotype was detected a few times. CDR3 sequence (DNA): TGTGCCAGCAAGGGGACGGTGAACACTGAAGCTTTCTTT. It encodes CASKGTVNTEAFF. The rearrangement joins TRBV6-2 or TRBV6-3 to TRBJ1-1; the D gene is possibly TRBD1 (5 bases). Trimming stripped 7 bases from V and 0 bases from J, with 9 bases between. Per the germline V gene, CDR1 is MNHEY and CDR2 is SVGEGT. The CDR3 runs 13 residues.

This clonotype was seen a few times. The rearrangement joins TRBV12-3 or TRBV12-4 to TRBJ2-5; weak D call: TRBD1 (6 bases). Trimming took 6 bases from V and 5 from J, leaving 19 bases between them. CDR3 length: 15 amino acids. CDR3 sequence: CASSNKRGRGETQYF. DNA for the CDR3: TGTGCCAGCAGCAACAAAAGGGGGAGAGGGGAGACCCAGTACTTC.

V and J are TRBV19 and TRBJ2-5; D possibly corresponds to TRBD1 (5 bases). Germline assignment: CDR1 LNHDA and CDR2 SQIVND (reference sequence). This CDR3 comprises 15 residues. V lost 4 bases and J lost 1, with 13 bases in between. In DNA, the CDR3 is TGTGCCAGTAGTAAAACGGACACCTTCCAAGAGACCCAGTACTTC. Protein: CASSKTDTFQETQYF.

In its sample, this clonotype was seen a few times. V usage is TRBV4-3 and J usage is TRBJ2-1; D gene uncertain. Germline V CDR1 and CDR2: LGHNA, YSLEER. This CDR3 contains 16 residues. V lost 0 bases to trimming and J lost 0 bases, with 9 bases between them. DNA for the CDR3: TGCGCCAGCAGCCAAGAGCCGAGTAGCTCCTACAATGAGCAGTTCTTC. It encodes CASSQEPSSSYNEQFF.

This clonotype was observed a handful of times. The rearrangement links TRBV20-1 to TRBJ2-7; D is uncertain. The germline V and J ends were trimmed by 0 bases and 6 bases, with 12 bases remaining between them. CDR3 size: 13 residues. Germline CDR1 reads DFQATT; CDR2 reads SNEGSKA (reference sequence). The chain's CDR3 is CSARDHGWSEQYF. The CDR3 region has the DNA TGCAGTGCTAGAGATCACGGTTGGTCCGAGCAGTACTTC.

The chain links TRBV4-2 to TRBJ2-5, with D hard to call. This CDR3 spans 15 amino acids. Trimming shortened V by 1 base and J by 1 base, and 10 bases separated the two germline ends. The V gene's germline CDR1 is LGHNA and CDR2 YNFKEQ. The CDR3 nucleotides read TGTGCCAGCAGCCAAGGCAACCGAGCCCAAGAGACCCAGTACTTC. This codes for CASSQGNRAQETQYF.

This clonotype was recorded a few times. This sequence joins TRBV20-1 and TRBJ2-7, with D tentatively TRBD2 (6 bases). CDR1 and CDR2 from the germline V gene are DFQATT and SNEGSKA (reference sequence). The CDR3 is 14 residues long. Trimming stripped 1 base from V and 3 bases from J, with 13 bases between. The CDR3 sequence is CSARGGVTIYEQYF. The CDR3 DNA follows: TGCAGTGCTAGAGGGGGGGTAACAATCTACGAGCAGTACTTC.

This clonotype was detected many times. V usage is TRBV3-1 and J usage is TRBJ2-1; no clear D gene. CDR3 size: 11 residues. Germline loops: CDR1 LGHDT, CDR2 YNNKEL (reference sequence). The V end was cut by 2 bases, the J end by 7 bases, with 3 bases between. The DNA for the CDR3 is TGTGCCAGCAGCCAATTTAATGAGCAGTTCTTC. This codes for CASSQFNEQFF.

A few counts support this clonotype. This sequence joins TRBV6-2 or TRBV6-3 and TRBJ2-5, with TRBD2 as a possible D gene (6 bases). Between the trimmed V and J ends, which lost 3 bases and 5 bases, there was a span of 22 bases. The CDR3 totals 17 residues. Germline CDR1 MNHEY, CDR2 SVGEGT. The chain's CDR3 is CASSYPFSRLDRETQYF. CDR3 sequence (DNA): TGTGCCAGCAGTTATCCGTTCTCGAGACTAGATAGGGAGACCCAGTACTTC.

This clonotype was counted at least ten times. CDR3 DNA: TGTGCCACCAGTGACACTAGTTGGACTAGTAGTGACCTTGGCAATGAGCAGTTCTTC. Translating gives CATSDTSWTSSDLGNEQFF. This chain connects TRBV24-1 to TRBJ2-1, with 7 bases matching TRBD2. The CDR3 extends over 19 amino acids. V lost 4 bases and J lost 6; bases outside the gene matches: 20. Germline loops: CDR1 KGHDR, CDR2 SFDVKD.

This clonotype was seen many times. The rearrangement links TRBV12-3 or TRBV12-4 to TRBJ2-1, with TRBD2 matching over 7 bases. There are 14 residues in the CDR3. J was trimmed by 12 bases and V by 8 bases; bases with no gene match: 16. CDR3 region: CASSGGGRSSWQFF. For the CDR3, the DNA is TGTGCCAGCTCTGGGGGGGGACGGTCTTCGTGGCAGTTCTTC.

The chain uses TRBV10-3 and TRBJ2-7; no clear D. The germline V gene has CDR1 ENHRY and CDR2 SYGVKD. The CDR3 is 12 amino acids. The V gene lost 5 bases and the J gene lost 4 bases, with 9 bases spanning the gap. CDR3 sequence reads: CAISLDRYEQYF. The DNA for the CDR3 is TGTGCCATCAGTCTTGACCGATACGAGCAGTACTTC.

This clonotype has at least ten counts. The chain recombines TRBV7-2 with TRBJ2-3; the D gene is possibly TRBD2 (6 bases). Germline CDR1 and CDR2: SGHTA and FQGNSA. This CDR3 comprises 14 residues. V was pared by 2 bases and J by 4 bases, with 10 bases between. CDR3 loop: CASSLMGLPDTQYF. The CDR3 DNA reads TGTGCCAGCAGCTTAATGGGACTGCCAGATACGCAGTATTTT.

Details on this clonotype: An end of the junction does not agree with germline; a read error may underlie this. This sequence joins TRBV5-1 and TRBJ2-3, with D perhaps TRBD2 (5 bases). The CDR3 runs 16 residues. Germline CDR1 is SGHRS and CDR2 is YFSETQ. The CDR3 loop is CASSLGGRGHTDSQYF. The DNA of the CDR3 is TGCGCCAGCAGCTTGGGAGGGCGTGGGCACACAGATTCGCAGTATTTT.

This clonotype was counted a single time. This sequence joins TRBV6-1 and TRBJ2-2; D gene uncertain. The CDR3 extends over 13 amino acids. Per the germline V gene, CDR1 is MNHNS and CDR2 is SASEGT. Trimming removed 6 bases at V and 7 bases at J, with 12 bases between. The chain's CDR3 is CASRFRRFGELFF. CDR3 nucleotides: TGTGCCAGCAGATTCCGGAGATTCGGGGAGCTGTTTTTT.

This clonotype has a single count. The V gene is TRBV19, the J gene TRBJ1-2; D unresolved. Germline V gene data show CDR1 as LNHDA and CDR2 as SQIVND (reference sequence). The V gene lost 1 base and the J gene lost 6 bases, with 9 bases spanning the gap. This CDR3 comprises 13 residues. CDR3 amino acids: CASSIGVRDGYTF. DNA of the CDR3: TGTGCCAGTAGTATAGGTGTTAGGGATGGCTACACCTTC.